This paragraph reports one T cell receptor (beta chain). This CDR3 contains 13 residues. Deletions cut 4 bases from V and 2 bases from J, with 10 bases between. The germline CDR1 and CDR2 sequences are SGHNT and YYREEE (reference sequence). The entry originates in a study of shared clonotypes between healthy human individuals. All donors qualified as healthy HIV-negative adults and had experienced no recent acute infections or vaccinations. For sorted subsets, 150 to 200 ng DNA per replicate equaled some 27,000 T cell genomes. Clones were sequenced by immunoSEQ multiplex PCR, and TCRdb holds only the in-frame ones, with some missing. The repertoire has 2 million or so clones, 85% to 95% of them found once; the top ten carry roughly 0.13%.

J is TRBJ2-7 and V is TRBV5-4; no clear D. This clonotype was sampled from a young man in good health. The sequenced material came from naive CD4+ T cells sorted from blood. Subset defined: CD45RA+ positively selected. This CDR3 is CASSNPITYEQYF. CDR3 DNA sequence: TGTGCCAGCAGCAACCCGATAACCTACGAGCAGTACTTC.